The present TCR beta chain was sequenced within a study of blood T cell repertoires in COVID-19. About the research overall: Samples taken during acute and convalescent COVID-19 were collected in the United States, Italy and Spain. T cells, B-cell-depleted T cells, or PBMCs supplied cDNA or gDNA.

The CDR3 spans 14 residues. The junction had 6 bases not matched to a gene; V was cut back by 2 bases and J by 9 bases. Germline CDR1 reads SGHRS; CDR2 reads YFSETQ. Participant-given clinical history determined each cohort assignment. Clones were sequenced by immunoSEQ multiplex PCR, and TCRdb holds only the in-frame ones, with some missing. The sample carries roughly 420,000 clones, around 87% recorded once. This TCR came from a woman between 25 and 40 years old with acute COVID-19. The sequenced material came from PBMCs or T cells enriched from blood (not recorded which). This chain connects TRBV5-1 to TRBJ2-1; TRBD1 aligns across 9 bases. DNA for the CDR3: TGCGCCAGCAGCTTCGGGACAGGGCTCGGTGAGCAGTTCTTC. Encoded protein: CASSFGTGLGEQFF.